Sequencing of this T cell receptor (beta chain) was carried out in a study of cytomegalovirus exposure and HLA in healthy donors. Data came from immunoSEQ multiplex PCR; TCRdb stores just in-frame clones and leaves some out. The sample lists about 120,000 clones; about 88% were seen once. V shed 5 bases and J shed 2 bases, with 9 bases lying between them. This CDR3 is built from 13 residues. Germline lookup yields CDR1 GTSNPN and CDR2 SVGIG (reference sequence). Study-wide results and limits: Researchers counted roughly 150 TCR beta chains as cytomegalovirus-associated. The classifier, whose performance was assessed in both the original and validation cohorts, reportedly diagnosed cytomegalovirus status with high specificity and sensitivity.

This clone was seen once. The antigen is undetermined. The sample taken for sequencing was PBMCs. This clonotype originated in a young man in good health and CMV-seropositive. The rearrangement uses TRBV30 and TRBJ2-2; possibly TRBD1 for D (6 bases). CDR3 residues: CAWLQGNTGELFF. The CDR3 bases are TGTGCCTGGCTACAGGGAAACACCGGGGAGCTGTTTTTT.